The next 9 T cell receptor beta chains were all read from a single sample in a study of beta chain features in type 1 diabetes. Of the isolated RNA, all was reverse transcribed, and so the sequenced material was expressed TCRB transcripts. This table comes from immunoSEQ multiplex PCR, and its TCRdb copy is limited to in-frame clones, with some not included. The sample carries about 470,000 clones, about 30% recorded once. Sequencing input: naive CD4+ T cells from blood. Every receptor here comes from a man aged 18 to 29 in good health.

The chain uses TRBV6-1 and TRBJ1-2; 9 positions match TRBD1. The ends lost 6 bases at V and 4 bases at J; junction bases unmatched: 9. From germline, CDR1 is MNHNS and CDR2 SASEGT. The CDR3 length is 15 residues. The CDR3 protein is CASRPGTGISYGYTF. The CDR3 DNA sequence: TGTGCCAGCAGGCCCGGGACAGGGATAAGCTATGGCTACACCTTC.

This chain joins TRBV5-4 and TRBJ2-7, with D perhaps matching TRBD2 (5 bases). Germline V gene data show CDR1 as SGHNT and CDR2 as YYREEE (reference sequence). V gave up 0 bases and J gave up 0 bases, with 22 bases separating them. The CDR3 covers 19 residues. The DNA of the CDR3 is TGTGCCAGCAGCTTGGGTATCAGCGGAAATAAAGTAAGCTCCTACGAGCAGTACTTC. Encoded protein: CASSLGISGNKVSSYEQYF.

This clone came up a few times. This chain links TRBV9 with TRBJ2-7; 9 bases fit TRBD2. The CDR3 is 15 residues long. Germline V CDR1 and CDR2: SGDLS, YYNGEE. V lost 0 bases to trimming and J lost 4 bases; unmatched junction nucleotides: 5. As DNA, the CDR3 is TGTGCCAGCAGCGTAGACGCTAGCGGGACGTACGAGCAGTACTTC. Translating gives CASSVDASGTYEQYF.

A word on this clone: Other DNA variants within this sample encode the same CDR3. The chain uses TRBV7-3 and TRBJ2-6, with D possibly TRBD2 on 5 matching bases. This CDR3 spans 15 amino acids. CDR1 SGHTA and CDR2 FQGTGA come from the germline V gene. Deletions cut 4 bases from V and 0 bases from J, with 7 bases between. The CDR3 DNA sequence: TGTGCCAGCAGCTCCCGGGGCTCTGGGGCCAACGTCCTGACTTTC. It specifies CASSSRGSGANVLTF.

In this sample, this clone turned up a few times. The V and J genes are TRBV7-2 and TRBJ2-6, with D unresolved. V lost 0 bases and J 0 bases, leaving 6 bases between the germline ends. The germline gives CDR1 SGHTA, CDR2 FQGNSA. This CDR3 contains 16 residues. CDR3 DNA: TGTGCCAGCAGCTTAGCCCCCAACTCTGGGGCCAACGTCCTGACTTTC. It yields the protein CASSLAPNSGANVLTF.

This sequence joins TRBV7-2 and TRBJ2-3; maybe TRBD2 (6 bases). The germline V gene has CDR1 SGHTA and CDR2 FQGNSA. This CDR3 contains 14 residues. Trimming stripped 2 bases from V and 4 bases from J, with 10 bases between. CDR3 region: CASSLHAGSDTQYF. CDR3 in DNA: TGTGCCAGCAGCTTACATGCGGGATCAGATACGCAGTATTTT.

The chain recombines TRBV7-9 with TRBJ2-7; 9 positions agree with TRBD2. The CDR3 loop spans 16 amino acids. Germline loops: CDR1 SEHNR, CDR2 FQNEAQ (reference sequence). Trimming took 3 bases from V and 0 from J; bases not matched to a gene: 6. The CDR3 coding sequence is TGTGCCAGCAGCTTGGGACTAGCCCTCAGCTCCTACGAGCAGTACTTC. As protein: CASSLGLALSSYEQYF. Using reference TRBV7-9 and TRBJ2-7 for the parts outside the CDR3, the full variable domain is DTGVSQNPRHKITKRGQNVTFRCDPISEHNRLYWYRQTLGQGPEFLTYFQNEAQLEKSRLLSDRFSAERPKGSFSTLEIQRTEQGDSAMYLCASSLGLALSSYEQYFGPGTRLTVT.

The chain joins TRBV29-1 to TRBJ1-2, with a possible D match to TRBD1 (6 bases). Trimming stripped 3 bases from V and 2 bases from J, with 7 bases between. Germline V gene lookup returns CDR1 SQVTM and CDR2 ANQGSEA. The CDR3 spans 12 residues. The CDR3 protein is CSVEQGNYGYTF. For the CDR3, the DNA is TGCAGCGTTGAGCAGGGGAACTATGGCTACACCTTC.

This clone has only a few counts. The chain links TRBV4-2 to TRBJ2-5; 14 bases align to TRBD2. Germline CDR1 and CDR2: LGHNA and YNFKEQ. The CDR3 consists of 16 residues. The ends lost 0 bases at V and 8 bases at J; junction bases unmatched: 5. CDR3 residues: CASSQDGTSGRGTQYF. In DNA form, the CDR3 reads TGTGCCAGCAGCCAAGATGGGACTAGCGGGAGAGGTACCCAGTACTTC.